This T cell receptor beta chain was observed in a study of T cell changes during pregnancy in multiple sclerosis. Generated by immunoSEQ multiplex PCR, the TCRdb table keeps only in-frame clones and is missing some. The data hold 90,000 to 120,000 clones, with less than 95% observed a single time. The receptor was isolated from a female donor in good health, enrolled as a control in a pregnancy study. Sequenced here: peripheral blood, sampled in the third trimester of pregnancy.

CDR3: CASIQDRGYEQYF. The CDR3 DNA reads TGTGCCAGCATCCAGGACAGGGGATACGAGCAGTACTTC. The chain recombines TRBV5-5 with TRBJ2-7; 9 bases are shared with TRBD1. This CDR3 has 13 residues. V was pared by 6 bases and J by 4 bases, with 5 bases of the junction left unmatched. The germline CDR1 and CDR2 sequences are SGHKS and YYEKEE (reference sequence).